A single sample is the source of the 27 T cell receptor beta chains below, sequenced in a study of cytomegalovirus exposure and HLA in healthy donors. With 60 Vbeta and 13 Jbeta primers, the PCR was carried out. Some clones are missing from TCRdb's copy, which holds only in-frame ones; the method was immunoSEQ multiplex PCR. This sample has over 150,000 clones, with approximately 80% found just once. The sequenced sample was PBMCs. Source of these receptors: a man aged 18 to 30 in good health and CMV-seropositive.

The chain uses TRBV7-6 and TRBJ1-5; 7 nucleotides agree with TRBD1. The CDR3 spans 16 residues. The V gene end was trimmed by 4 bases and the J gene end by 2 bases; junction bases not matched to a gene: 8. Germline-derived CDR1 and CDR2 are SGHVS and FNYEAQ. CDR3 coding DNA: TGTGCCAGCAGCTCGTCGACAGGGTTGGGCAATCAGCCCCAGCATTTT. This gives the protein CASSSSTGLGNQPQHF.

Remarks on this clone: A read error may produce the germline difference seen at one junction end. The chain joins TRBV7-9 to TRBJ1-3; no firm D call. This CDR3 is built from 15 residues. CDR1 is SEHNR and CDR2 is FQNEAQ in the germline V gene (reference sequence). DNA of the CDR3: TGTTCCAGCAGCGCCCCGGAGATCTCTGGAAACACCATATATTTT. Residues: CSSSAPEISGNTIYF.

V usage is TRBV19 and J usage is TRBJ1-5; TRBD1 aligns across 7 bases. The germline gives CDR1 LNHDA, CDR2 SQIVND (reference sequence). This CDR3 has 14 amino acids. J was trimmed by 3 bases and V by 4 bases; bases with no gene match: 3. CDR3 amino acids: CASSTTGFNQPQHF. CDR3 DNA sequence: TGTGCCAGTAGTACGACAGGGTTCAATCAGCCCCAGCATTTT.

V is TRBV19 and J is TRBJ2-7; a weak D match, TRBD2 (6 bases). Germline CDR1 is LNHDA and CDR2 is SQIVND (reference sequence). V was trimmed by 3 bases and J by 3 bases, leaving 9 bases between them. The CDR3 runs 13 residues. The CDR3 nucleotides are TGTGCCAGTAGTATGACTAGTAACTACGAGCAGTACTTC. Protein product: CASSMTSNYEQYF.

This chain joins TRBV19 and TRBJ1-1; 9 bases are shared with TRBD1. Germline V gene data show CDR1 as LNHDA and CDR2 as SQIVND (reference sequence). The CDR3 runs 16 residues. The V segment lost 5 bases and the J segment 2 bases; nucleotides outside the gene matches: 9. CDR3 coding DNA: TGTGCCAGTAGTGTACCGGGACAGGGACCCAACACTGAAGCTTTCTTT. This gives the protein CASSVPGQGPNTEAFF.

This rearrangement joins TRBV30 to TRBJ2-7; 9 bases map to TRBD1. Looked up from germline, CDR1 is GTSNPN and CDR2 is SVGIG (reference sequence). The CDR3 is 13 residues long. V gave up 5 bases and J gave up 7 bases; unmatched junction bases: 9. CDR3 in DNA: TGTGCCTGGGAACAGGGGGCCGGGGGGGAGCAGTACTTC. This sequence encodes CAWEQGAGGEQYF. Based on the CDR3 plus reference TRBV30 and TRBJ2-7, the full variable domain is SQTIHQWPATLVQPVGSPLSLECTVEGTSNPNLYWYRQAAGRGLQLLFYSVGIGQISSEVPQNLSASRPQDRQFILSSKKLLLSDSGFYLCAWEQGAGGEQYFGPGTRLTVT.

The chain combines TRBV6-1 with TRBJ2-1, with TRBD2 identical over 8 bases. Per germline, CDR1 MNHNS and CDR2 SASEGT. V shed 5 bases and J 4 bases; nucleotides not matched to a gene: 7. There are 15 residues in the CDR3. CDR3 sequence (DNA): TGTGCCAGCAGTCCAATAGCGGGACCTTACAATGAGCAGTTCTTC. Residues: CASSPIAGPYNEQFF.

V and J are TRBV4-3 and TRBJ2-7, with 12 nucleotides matching TRBD2. V shed 5 bases, J shed 0 bases, and the junction held 11 bases outside the gene matches. CDR3 length: 18 residues. From germline, CDR1 is LGHNA and CDR2 YSLEER. CDR3 DNA sequence: TGCGCCAGCAGCAAGTTCCTAGCGGGGGGGCCAGTCTCCTACGAGCAGTACTTC. Amino acid sequence: CASSKFLAGGPVSYEQYF.

The genes are TRBV5-4 and TRBJ1-2; no clear D gene. CDR3 length: 14 residues. V was shortened by 0 bases and J by 7 bases, with 13 bases between the two germline ends. CDR1 and CDR2 (germline): SGHNT, YYREEE (reference sequence). The CDR3 DNA sequence: TGTGCCAGCAGCTTGGTTACCGGGATCGGTGGCTACACCTTC. Residues: CASSLVTGIGGYTF.

The V gene is TRBV11-3, the J gene TRBJ2-2, with D hard to call. This CDR3 is built from 16 residues. From germline, CDR1 is SGHNT and CDR2 YENEEA. The V and J ends lost 3 bases and 3 bases respectively, with 14 bases between them. The CDR3 DNA follows: TGTGCCAGCAGCTTCGACTCAGCCTCCCACACCGGGGAGCTGTTTTTT. Translation: CASSFDSASHTGELFF.

The rearrangement uses TRBV19 and TRBJ2-7, with 11 bases matching TRBD1. V lost 8 bases and J lost 3; bases outside the gene matches: 3. This CDR3 spans 13 amino acids. Germline lookup yields CDR1 LNHDA and CDR2 SQIVND (reference sequence). CDR3 protein: CASSGTGGYEQYF. CDR3 DNA: TGTGCCAGTTCCGGGACAGGGGGCTACGAGCAGTACTTC. The complete variable domain, with remaining parts taken from reference TRBV19 and TRBJ2-7, reads DGGITQSPKYLFRKEGQNVTLSCEQNLNHDAMYWYRQDPGQGLRLIYYSQIVNDFQKGDIAEGYSVSREKKESFPLTVTSAQKNPTAFYLCASSGTGGYEQYFGPGTRLTVT.

The genes are TRBV19 and TRBJ1-5, with 9 bases identical to TRBD1. Germline loops: CDR1 LNHDA, CDR2 SQIVND (reference sequence). The V and J ends lost 6 bases and 7 bases, in that order; junction bases with no gene match: 13. The CDR3 is 16 amino acids. CDR3 region: CASSHPGQGIEQPQHF. The DNA for the CDR3 is TGTGCCAGTAGCCACCCGGGACAGGGAATCGAGCAGCCCCAGCATTTT. Filled out from reference TRBV19 and TRBJ1-5, the complete variable domain reads DGGITQSPKYLFRKEGQNVTLSCEQNLNHDAMYWYRQDPGQGLRLIYYSQIVNDFQKGDIAEGYSVSREKKESFPLTVTSAQKNPTAFYLCASSHPGQGIEQPQHFGDGTRLSIL.

This chain uses TRBV5-4 with TRBJ2-5, with 13 bases fitting TRBD2. In germline, CDR1 is SGHNT, CDR2 YYREEE (reference sequence). V was pared by 3 bases and J by 5 bases, with 4 bases of the junction left unmatched. The length of the CDR3 is 15 residues. CDR3 sequence (DNA): TGTGCCAGCAGCTCCGGACTAGCGGGAGCGGAGACCCAGTACTTC. This sequence encodes CASSSGLAGAETQYF.

V usage is TRBV11-3 and J usage is TRBJ2-3; 8 bases map to TRBD2. Germline CDR1 is SGHNT and CDR2 is YENEEA. There are 17 residues in the CDR3. The junction had 8 bases not matched to a gene; V was cut back by 1 base and J by 2 bases. The CDR3 reads CASSLGSDSGATDTQYF. CDR3 sequence (DNA): TGTGCCAGCAGCTTAGGATCGGATAGCGGGGCCACAGATACGCAGTATTTT. Complete variable domain (other parts from reference TRBV11-3 and TRBJ2-3): EAGVVQSPRYKIIEKKQPVAFWCNPISGHNTLYWYLQNLGQGPELLIRYENEEAVDDSQLPKDRFSAERLKGVDSTLKIQPAELGDSAVYLCASSLGSDSGATDTQYFGPGTRLTVL.

This clone was seen at least ten times. The rearrangement links TRBV2 to TRBJ2-3, with no clear D. V was pared by 7 bases and J by 2 bases, with 10 bases between. Germline V gene sequence: CDR1 SNHLY, CDR2 FYNNEI. This CDR3 comprises 13 residues. The CDR3 sequence: CASTAENTDTQYF. CDR3 DNA: TGTGCCAGCACCGCGGAAAACACAGATACGCAGTATTTT.

This rearrangement joins TRBV2 to TRBJ1-2, with 10 bases identical to TRBD1. This CDR3 is 14 amino acids long. CDR1 SNHLY and CDR2 FYNNEI come from the germline V gene. With 3 bases clipped from V and 7 bases from J, the junction kept 5 bases outside the gene matches. The chain's CDR3 is CASSEGQGSRGYTF. For the CDR3, the DNA is TGTGCCAGCAGTGAGGGACAGGGGTCCCGTGGCTACACCTTC.

The CDR3 is CAWSVPRVGVHF. The CDR3 DNA reads TGTGCCTGGAGTGTTCCCCGTGTGGGAGTCCACTTT. V and J are TRBV30 and TRBJ1-6; D is unclear. V gave up 0 bases and J gave up 17 bases, with 14 bases separating them. CDR3 length: 12 amino acids. Germline V gene data show CDR1 as GTSNPN and CDR2 as SVGIG (reference sequence).

The chain uses TRBV7-7 and TRBJ2-1, with D possibly TRBD1 on 6 matching bases. The V end was cut by 1 base, the J end by 8 bases, with 18 bases between. CDR1 SSHAT and CDR2 FNYEAQ come from the germline V gene (reference sequence). This CDR3 is built from 16 residues. The CDR3, as DNA: TGTGCCAGCAGCTTAGGGGCAGGGGCCTTGTTGGATGAGCAGTTCTTC. Translating gives CASSLGAGALLDEQFF.

The chain has TRBV13 and TRBJ1-2, with a possible D match to TRBD1 (5 bases). Germline CDR1 reads PRHDT; CDR2 reads FYEKMQ (reference sequence). The ends were cut back, 3 bases at V and 4 bases at J, with 15 bases in the middle. The CDR3 loop spans 15 amino acids. CDR3: CASSFTGLVSYGYTF. The CDR3 bases are TGTGCCAGCAGCTTCACAGGCTTGGTTTCCTATGGCTACACCTTC.

The V call is TRBV5-6, the J call TRBJ1-3, with TRBD1 identical over 9 bases. J gave up 0 bases and V 0 bases, and 7 bases lay outside the gene matches. Germline loops: CDR1 SGHDT, CDR2 YYEEEE. This CDR3 spans 18 amino acids. The CDR3: CASSLGGQGPSSGNTIYF. The CDR3 coding sequence is TGTGCCAGCAGCTTGGGTGGACAGGGGCCCTCCTCTGGAAACACCATATATTTT.

This CDR3 is CASSEAGWAFF. The CDR3 region has the DNA TGTGCCAGCAGTGAGGCAGGGTGGGCTTTCTTT. This chain connects TRBV6-1 to TRBJ1-1; perhaps TRBD1 as D (5 bases). Trimming shortened V by 3 bases and J by 11 bases, and 10 bases separated the two germline ends. Per the germline V gene, CDR1 is MNHNS and CDR2 is SASEGT. The CDR3 runs 11 residues.

This rearrangement joins TRBV27 to TRBJ1-1, with a possible D match to TRBD1 (6 bases). V was clipped by 4 bases and J by 6 bases, with 12 bases between them. The germline V gene has CDR1 MNHEY and CDR2 SMNVEV (reference sequence). The CDR3 covers 13 residues. The CDR3 DNA reads as TGTGCCAGCAGTTATGGGGGCGGTGCTGAAGCTTTCTTT. Protein sequence: CASSYGGGAEAFF.

V and J are TRBV7-9 and TRBJ1-5; the D gene is possibly TRBD1 (6 bases). V was clipped by 6 bases and J by 6 bases, with 9 bases between them. CDR1 SEHNR and CDR2 FQNEAQ come from the germline V gene (reference sequence). The CDR3 is 12 residues long. The CDR3: CASSLGGQPQHF. For the CDR3, the DNA is TGTGCCAGCAGTCTAGGGGGTCAGCCCCAGCATTTT.

V and J are TRBV18 and TRBJ2-1; D might be TRBD1 (6 bases). V was clipped by 1 base and J by 0 bases, with 10 bases between them. Germline lookup yields CDR1 KGHSH and CDR2 LQKENI. This CDR3 region has 16 residues. This chain's CDR3 is CASSPRQVNSYNEQFF. The CDR3 DNA follows: TGTGCCAGCTCACCACGACAGGTAAACTCCTACAATGAGCAGTTCTTC. Complete variable domain (other parts from reference TRBV18 and TRBJ2-1): NAGVMQNPRHLVRRRGQEARLRCSPMKGHSHVYWYRQLPEEGLKFMVYLQKENIIDESGMPKERFSAEFPKEGPSILRIQQVVRGDSAAYFCASSPRQVNSYNEQFFGPGTRLTVL.

The V and J genes are TRBV7-3 and TRBJ2-2, with a possible D match to TRBD1 (6 bases). The ends were cut back, 0 bases at V and 6 bases at J, with 11 bases in the middle. Germline CDR1 and CDR2: SGHTA and FQGTGA. The CDR3 is 15 residues long. CDR3: CASSLTAEGAGELFF. Written as DNA, the CDR3 is TGTGCCAGCAGCTTAACGGCCGAGGGGGCCGGGGAGCTGTTTTTT. The full variable domain, with the rest looked up from reference TRBV7-3 and TRBJ2-2, is GAGVSQTPSNKVTEKGKYVELRCDPISGHTALYWYRQSLGQGPEFLIYFQGTGAADDSGLPNDRFFAVRPEGSVSTLKIQRTERGDSAVYLCASSLTAEGAGELFFGEGSRLTVL.

About this clone itself: One end of the junction is discordant with germline, which a read error may explain. The chain couples TRBV6-1 to TRBJ1-1; unclear D gene. Germline V gene sequence: CDR1 MNHNS, CDR2 SASEGT. This CDR3 has 13 amino acids. CDR3 nucleotide sequence: TGTGCCAGCAGTGTCGAGGGAGACACAGAAGCTTTCTTT. Protein product: CASSVEGDTEAFF.

This clone was detected once. The chain has TRBV4-1 and TRBJ2-7, with 7 bases lining up with TRBD1. The CDR3 loop spans 13 amino acids. With V trimmed by 3 bases and J by 3 bases, 2 bases remained unmatched. Germline V CDR1 and CDR2: MGHRA, YSYEKL. CDR3 in amino acids: CASSQGTVYEQYF. The CDR3 nucleotides read TGCGCCAGCAGCCAGGGGACAGTCTACGAGCAGTACTTC.